The rows below give T cell receptor beta chains drawn from one sample of a study of blood T cell repertoires in COVID-19. Sequenced by immunoSEQ multiplex PCR; TCRdb stores in-frame clones only, minus some. The sample gives fewer than 200,000 clones, 85% of which show up once; approximately 3% is in the top ten. The sample consisted of peripheral blood. These receptors originate from a human donor with acute or convalescent COVID-19. The donor label of this sample is uncertain. Each CDR3 is given with its conserved first and last residue. The D gene is left open where the match is weak. Clone sizes are given selectively: once, few, many, or a class where the clone is expanded.

clone size | J gene | D gene | V gene | CDR3 DNA | CDR3 protein
. | TRBJ2-3 | TRBD2 | TRBV7-9 | TGTGCCAGCAGAAAGGAGCGGGGGACCCTCACAGATACGCAGTATTTT | CASRKERGTLTDTQYF
. | TRBJ2-1 | . | TRBV28 | TGTGCCAGCAGTAGACTTTACAATGAGCAGTTCTTC | CASSRLYNEQFF
. | TRBJ2-5 | TRBD2 | TRBV5-1 | TGCGCCAGCAGCTTAAGCGGGGGGCCGGAAGAGACCCAGTACTTC | CASSLSGGPEETQYF
few | TRBJ1-4 | . | TRBV4-1 | TGCGCCAGCAGCCAAGCAGAGGGGACTGGTAATGAAAAACTGTTTTTT | CASSQAEGTGNEKLFF
. | TRBJ2-1 | TRBD2 | TRBV9 | TGTGCCAGCAGCCCCGGGGCTAGCGGCTACAATGAGCAGTTCTTC | CASSPGASGYNEQFF
. | TRBJ2-5 | . | TRBV7-2 | TGTGCCAGCAGCTATGTGCGGGGCTGGGAGACCCAGTACTTC | CASSYVRGWETQYF
. | TRBJ1-6 | TRBD1 | TRBV6-6 | TGTGCCAGCAGCCGACGGACAGGGGGTCCAGGATCACCCCTCCACTTT | CASSRRTGGPGSPLHF
. | TRBJ2-5 | TRBD2 | TRBV27 | TGTGCCAGCAGGCCTTTAGCGGGGTCTCAAGAGACCCAGTACTTC | CASRPLAGSQETQYF
few | TRBJ1-1 | TRBD1 | TRBV5-4 | TGTGCCAGCAGTACGGGACAGAGGGGAGCTGAAGCTTTCTTT | CASSTGQRGAEAFF
. | TRBJ1-1 | TRBD1 | TRBV4-1 | TGCGCCAGCAGGCCAACAGGGGTCACTGAAGCTTTCTTT | CASRPTGVTEAFF
many | TRBJ1-6 | . | TRBV18 | TGTGCCAGCTCACCACACGGGGTCTATAATTCACCCCTCCACTTT | CASSPHGVYNSPLHF
. | TRBJ1-2 | TRBD1 | TRBV7-9 | TGTGCCAGCAGCCGCAACTCCGGGACAGGGGTGAGTGGCTACACCTTC | CASSRNSGTGVSGYTF
. | TRBJ1-3 | . | TRBV4-3 | TGCGCCAGCAGCCAAGGGACAGTCGGAGCGGGAAACACCATATATTTT | CASSQGTVGAGNTIYF
. | TRBJ2-7 | . | TRBV28 | TGTGCCAGCAGTTTGGGCAATACCCTGGGGCTCGAGCAGTACTTC | CASSLGNTLGLEQYF
. | TRBJ2-1 | TRBD2 | TRBV5-4 | TGTGCCAGCAGCCAGTCCGGGGGGGCCTACAATGAGCAGTTCTTC | CASSQSGGAYNEQFF
. | TRBJ1-5 | . | TRBV28 | TGTGCCAGCAGTTCCACAGGGACCCGTCAGCCCCAGCATTTT | CASSSTGTRQPQHF
. | TRBJ1-2 | . | TRBV3-1/TRBV3-2 | TGTGCCAGCAGCCAAGACGTAACACCCCATGGCTACACCTTC | CASSQDVTPHGYTF
. | TRBJ1-2 | . | TRBV6-5 | TGTGCCAGAGGGATTTTTGTCCGGGGGGGAGGCGGCTACACCTTC | CARGIFVRGGGGYTF
. | TRBJ1-5 | . | TRBV5-1 | TGCGCCAGCAGACCTGGGGGGTCTAGCAATCAGCCCCAGCATTTT | CASRPGGSSNQPQHF
. | TRBJ1-1 | TRBD1 | TRBV5-1 | TGCGCCAGCAGGGGACAGGGGGTTTCGAACACTGAAGCTTTCTTT | CASRGQGVSNTEAFF
few | TRBJ1-2 | . | TRBV5-8 | TGTGCCGCCGGGGGACGCGGTCCCAACTATGGCTACACCTTC | CAAGGRGPNYGYTF
. | TRBJ2-3 | . | TRBV2 | TGTGCCAGCAGTGGGGCGGGCGGCCCCACAGATACGCAGTATTTT | CASSGAGGPTDTQYF
. | TRBJ1-1 | TRBD1 | TRBV28 | TGTGCCAGCAGTCGGGACAGGGGTTGGCCTGAAGCTTTCTTT | CASSRDRGWPEAFF
few | TRBJ2-3 | TRBD2 | TRBV4-2 | TGTGCCAGCAGCCAAGATAGTCGTCTAGCGGGGGGCACAGATACGCAGTATTTT | CASSQDSRLAGGTDTQYF
. | TRBJ1-2 | . | TRBV30 | TGTGCCTGGAGTCATAACATCCCAAACTATGGCTACACCTTC | CAWSHNIPNYGYTF
. | TRBJ2-4 | TRBD1 | TRBV5-1 | TGCGCCAGCAGCTTGCCCAGGGGGCTGGATAACATTCAGTACTTC | CASSLPRGLDNIQYF
. | TRBJ1-5 | . | TRBV10-3 | TGTGCCATCATACTAAATCAGGGCAGCCAGAATAGCAATCAGCCCCAGCATTTT | CAIILNQGSQNSNQPQHF
once | TRBJ1-1 | TRBD1 | TRBV6-5 | TGTGCCAGCAGTTACGACAGGGGGAACACTGAAGCTTTCTTT | CASSYDRGNTEAFF
. | TRBJ1-6 | TRBD1 | TRBV15 | TGTGCCACCAGCAGGGAAGGACAGGGGAATTCACCCCTCCACTTT | CATSREGQGNSPLHF
. | TRBJ1-1 | TRBD1 | TRBV6-5 | TGTGCCAGCAGTTATGGGACAGAGAACACTGAAGCTTTCTTT | CASSYGTENTEAFF
. | TRBJ1-1 | . | TRBV6-2/TRBV6-3 | TGTGCCAGCAGTTACTCGATGGTACAGGGTAGGACTGAAGCTTTCTTT | CASSYSMVQGRTEAFF
. | TRBJ1-1 | TRBD1 | TRBV9 | TGTGCCAGCAGCCCCCTCGGGGACAGGGACACTGAAGCTTTCTTT | CASSPLGDRDTEAFF
. | TRBJ2-7 | TRBD2 | TRBV7-2 | TGTGCCAGCAGTTCCCGACTAGCGGGGTCCTCCTACGAGCAGTACTTC | CASSSRLAGSSYEQYF
. | TRBJ2-7 | TRBD1 | TRBV19 | TGTGCCAGTAGTAAATGGCAGGGGGCGGGCGAGCAGTACTTC | CASSKWQGAGEQYF
. | TRBJ2-7 | . | TRBV30 | TGTGCCTGCCGTCAGGGAAGCTCCTACGAGCAGTACTTC | CACRQGSSYEQYF
. | TRBJ2-4 | TRBD1 | TRBV24-1 | TGTGCCACCAGTGACAATCACCCAGGACAGGGGGTGCTAGCCAAAAACATTCAGTACTTC | CATSDNHPGQGVLAKNIQYF
. | TRBJ1-1 | . | TRBV5-1 | TGCGCCAGCAGCCCTGGGCGGGGTATGGGGAACACTGAAGCTTTCTTT | CASSPGRGMGNTEAFF
. | TRBJ1-2 | TRBD1 | TRBV3-1/TRBV3-2 | TGTGCCAGCAGCCAAGATGGGACAGGGGGCGGGAGGCCCTATGGCTACACCTTC | CASSQDGTGGGRPYGYTF
. | TRBJ1-6 | . | TRBV21-1 | TGTGCCAGCAGCCATATTGGAGGGGAGGAACATAATTCACCCCTCCACTTT | CASSHIGGEEHNSPLHF
. | TRBJ1-2 | TRBD1 | TRBV7-2 | TGTGCCAGCAGCTCACCGGACAGGTGGTGGGATGGCTACACCTTC | CASSSPDRWWDGYTF
. | TRBJ1-1 | TRBD1 | TRBV7-8 | TGTGCCAGCAGCTTAAAGAGAAGGGACAGGGAAGCTTTCTTT | CASSLKRRDREAFF
. | TRBJ2-3 | TRBD1 | TRBV7-9 | TGTGCCAGCAGCATTCAAGGACAGGGGAAAGATACGCAGTATTTT | CASSIQGQGKDTQYF
. | TRBJ2-5 | TRBD2 | TRBV4-2 | TGTGCCAGCAGCCAAGCTAGCGGGGATCAGTACTTC | CASSQASGDQYF
. | TRBJ2-7 | TRBD1 | TRBV2 | TGTGCCAGCAGGTGGGACAGTCCCTACGAGCAGTACTTC | CASRWDSPYEQYF
. | TRBJ1-5 | . | TRBV24-1 | TGTGCCACCAGTGATCCCCGGCGGTCGGAGCCCCAGCATTTT | CATSDPRRSEPQHF